This TCR beta chain was obtained from a study of tumor and adjacent non-tumor tissue in lung cancer. This clonotype was observed a single time. Its antigen is unknown. One end of the junction is discordant with germline, which a read error may explain. CDR3 length: 19 amino acids. CDR1 is ENHRY, CDR2 SYGVKD, per germline. Study-level points and caveats: TCR diversity was significantly greater in tumor than normal lung tissue.

The library came from three nested PCR rounds adapted from ARM-PCR protocols. A single record per CDR3 protein comes from TCRdb applying MiXCR to the multiplex PCR reads. The table lists 100,000 to 120,000 distinct CDR3 sequences, nearly 85% of them singletons. The template was RNA from unsorted bulk tissue. The specimen sequenced was lung tumor tissue. This chain connects TRBV10-3 to TRBJ2-5; 8 bases are shared with TRBD2. This receptor was taken from a man in his 70s with non-small cell lung cancer. CDR3 sequence reads: CTISARPSTSVVAVETQYF. CDR3 bases: TGTACCATCAGTGCTCGTCCTTCGACTAGCGTAGTTGCGGTGGAGACCCAGTACTTC.